This T cell receptor beta chain was observed in a study of beta chain features in type 1 diabetes. Study-level points and caveats: TCRB CDR3s were moderately but significantly shorter in Type 1 diabetes patients in all four CD4+ subsets.

To note about this clone: Its antigen remains unknown.

TCRB transcripts that were expressed got sequenced, as all of the isolated RNA had been reverse transcribed. The data were produced by immunoSEQ multiplex PCR, yet TCRdb's version contains in-frame clones alone and is incomplete. Counted here are a few hundred thousand clones, around an eighth occurring once; the ten biggest clones make up around 0.0099%. There are 15 residues in the CDR3. The V and J ends lost 1 base and 5 bases, in that order; junction bases with no gene match: 7. The source material was naive CD4+ T cells from blood. The clonotype was recovered from a woman aged 18-29 years with type 1 diabetes. The chain recombines TRBV23-1 with TRBJ2-7, with 8 bases aligning to TRBD1. TRBV23-1 carries the ORF label, with uncertain function. CDR3: CASSQYLTGENEQYF. For the CDR3, the DNA is TGCGCCAGCAGTCAATACCTGACAGGGGAAAACGAGCAGTACTTC.